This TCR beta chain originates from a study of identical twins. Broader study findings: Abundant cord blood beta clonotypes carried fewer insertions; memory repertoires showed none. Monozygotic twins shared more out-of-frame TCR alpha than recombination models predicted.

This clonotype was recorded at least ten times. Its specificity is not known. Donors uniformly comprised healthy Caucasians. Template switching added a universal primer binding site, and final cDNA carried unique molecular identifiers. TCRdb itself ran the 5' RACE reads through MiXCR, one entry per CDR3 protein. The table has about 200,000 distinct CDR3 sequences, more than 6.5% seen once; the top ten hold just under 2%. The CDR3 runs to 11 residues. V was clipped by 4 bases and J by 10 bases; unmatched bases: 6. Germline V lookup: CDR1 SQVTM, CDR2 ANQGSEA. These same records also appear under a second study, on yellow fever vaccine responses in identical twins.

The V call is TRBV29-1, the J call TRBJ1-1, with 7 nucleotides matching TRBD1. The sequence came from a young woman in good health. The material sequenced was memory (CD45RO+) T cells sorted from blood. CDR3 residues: CSVGLGQRAFF. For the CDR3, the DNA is TGCAGCGTTGGTCTGGGACAGCGAGCTTTCTTT.